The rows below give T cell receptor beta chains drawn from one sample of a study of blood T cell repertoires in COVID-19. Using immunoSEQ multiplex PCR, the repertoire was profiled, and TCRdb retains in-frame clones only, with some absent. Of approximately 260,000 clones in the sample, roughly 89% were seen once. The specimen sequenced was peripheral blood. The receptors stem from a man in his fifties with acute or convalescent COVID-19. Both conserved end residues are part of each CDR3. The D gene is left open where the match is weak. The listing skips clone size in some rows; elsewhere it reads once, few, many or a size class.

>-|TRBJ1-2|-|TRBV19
CASNSERAFYGYTF
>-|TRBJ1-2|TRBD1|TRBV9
CASSLGTGYGGYTF
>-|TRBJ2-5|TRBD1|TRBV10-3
CAISPGDRGRGETQYF
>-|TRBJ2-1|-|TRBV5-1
CASSLERSDNEQFF
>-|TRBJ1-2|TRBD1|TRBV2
CASRPGQGAYGYTF
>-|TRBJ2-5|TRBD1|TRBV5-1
CASRKDRAQETQYF
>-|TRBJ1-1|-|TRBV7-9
CASSFRDTYTEAFF
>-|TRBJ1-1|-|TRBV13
CASSFGGLLNTEAFF
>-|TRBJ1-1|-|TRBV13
CASSPGHRGAFF
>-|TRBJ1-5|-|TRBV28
CASRKSGTNQPQHF
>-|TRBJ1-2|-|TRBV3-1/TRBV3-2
CASTPNGGGGNGYTF
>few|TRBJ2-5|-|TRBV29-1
CSGWRETQYF
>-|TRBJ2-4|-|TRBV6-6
CASSPLEIQYF
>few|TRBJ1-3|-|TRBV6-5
CASRGTWGSGNTIYF
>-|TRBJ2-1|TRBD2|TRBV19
CASSSQTSGKYNEQFF
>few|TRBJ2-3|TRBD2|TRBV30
CAWSGKLAGGPLAQYF
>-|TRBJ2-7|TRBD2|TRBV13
CASTPGVVAGDSYEQYF
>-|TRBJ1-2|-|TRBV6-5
CASTQTARVNYGYTF
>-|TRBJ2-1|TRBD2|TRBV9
CASSVGWGVAGSNEQFF
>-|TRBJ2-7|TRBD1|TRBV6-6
CASGPGQAAYEQYF
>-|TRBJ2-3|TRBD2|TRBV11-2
CASSSLAGRRPSTDTQYF
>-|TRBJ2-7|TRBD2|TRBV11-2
CASSLLVGLAGEQYF
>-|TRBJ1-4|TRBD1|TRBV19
CASRDRGATNEKLFF
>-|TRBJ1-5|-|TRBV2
CASAGQYNQPQHF
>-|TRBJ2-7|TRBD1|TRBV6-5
CASRSGQALYEQYF
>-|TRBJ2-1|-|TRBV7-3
CASSLMLVDYNEQFF
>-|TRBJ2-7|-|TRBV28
CASITVDAGAYEQYF
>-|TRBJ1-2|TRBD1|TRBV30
CAWSEGAGYGYTF
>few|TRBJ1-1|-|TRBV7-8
CASSPQGLGTEAFF
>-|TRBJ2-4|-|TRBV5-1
CASSFSDAGENIQYF
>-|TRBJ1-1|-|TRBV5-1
CASAPALQMNTEAFF
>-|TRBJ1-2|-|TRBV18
CASSMDRNYGYTF
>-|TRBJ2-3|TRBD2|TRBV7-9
CASSLWPSGGVPTDTQYF
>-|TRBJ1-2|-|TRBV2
CASSDNVAYGYTF
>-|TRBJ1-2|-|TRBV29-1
CSVPFPPSSYTF
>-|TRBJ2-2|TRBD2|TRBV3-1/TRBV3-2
CASSQGGRGSVGELFF
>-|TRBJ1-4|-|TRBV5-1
CASRLALATNEKLFF
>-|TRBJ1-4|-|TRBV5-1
CASSPGRGTNEKLFF
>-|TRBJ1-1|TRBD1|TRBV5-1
CASMAGTGVTEAFF
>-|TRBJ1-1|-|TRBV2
CASSDRGAGYTEAFF
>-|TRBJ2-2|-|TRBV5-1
CASSLEFRDTGELFF
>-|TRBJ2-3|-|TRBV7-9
CASSLEGKRGLSTDTQYF
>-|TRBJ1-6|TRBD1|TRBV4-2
CASSRSRQGQVSPLHF
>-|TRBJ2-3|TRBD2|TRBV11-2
CASSLGAGAGTDTQYF
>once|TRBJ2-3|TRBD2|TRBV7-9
CASSYGTNTQYF
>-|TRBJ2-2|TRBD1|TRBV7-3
CASSPWTGDTGELFF
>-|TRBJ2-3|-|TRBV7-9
CAIETADESDTQYF
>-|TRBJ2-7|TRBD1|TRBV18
CASSPDRGKDTPYEQYF
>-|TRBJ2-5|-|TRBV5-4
CASSIVRDQETQYF
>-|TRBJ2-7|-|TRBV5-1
CASSYGLLYEQYF
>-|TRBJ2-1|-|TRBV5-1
CASRDPGSSYNEQFF
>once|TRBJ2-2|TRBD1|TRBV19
CASSPQDRGNTGELFF
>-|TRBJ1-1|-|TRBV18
CASSPRGGMNTEAFF
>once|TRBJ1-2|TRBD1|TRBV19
CASSVGQGGPYGYTF
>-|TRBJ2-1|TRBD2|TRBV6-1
CASSDKGLARGSYNEQFF
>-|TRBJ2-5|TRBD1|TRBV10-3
CAISEDRGIETQYF
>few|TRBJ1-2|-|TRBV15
CATSRDRNSNYGYTF
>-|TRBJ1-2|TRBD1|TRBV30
CAWTLKGALGNYGYTF
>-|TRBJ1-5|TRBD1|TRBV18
CASSPWDRYSNQPQHF